This T cell receptor beta chain emerged from a study of shared clonotypes between healthy human individuals. CDR1 is LNHNV and CDR2 is YYDKDF in the germline V gene (reference sequence). Between the trimmed V and J ends, which lost 4 bases and 8 bases, there was a span of 14 bases. This CDR3 is built from 13 residues. Findings and caveats of the study: Blood alone was sampled, and tissue repertoires likely differ. Non-shared clonotypes displayed generation probabilities falling below those of clonotypes present in all four donors.

A note on this clone: What it recognizes is unknown.

Several immunoSEQ plates held equal portions of the genomic DNA taken from each subset. The method was immunoSEQ multiplex PCR; TCRdb's version includes in-frame clones alone and lacks a portion of them. The table records about 1 million clones, about three quarters of them present only once. The chain combines TRBV15 with TRBJ1-2, with D unresolved. Sequenced input: memory CD4+ T cells sorted from blood. Subset reported: CD45RA-negative fraction. This sequence originates from a man aged 18 to 30 in good health. The CDR3 DNA sequence: TGTGCCACCAGCAACGGAGTAGGTAAAGGCTACACCTTC. This encodes CATSNGVGKGYTF. The full variable domain, with the rest looked up from reference TRBV15 and TRBJ1-2, is DAMVIQNPRYQVTQFGKPVTLSCSQTLNHNVMYWYQQKSSQAPKLLFHYYDKDFNNEADTPDNFQSRRPNTSFCFLDIRSPGLGDTAMYLCATSNGVGKGYTFGSGTRLTVV.